These T cell receptor beta chains were read from a single sample in a study of cytomegalovirus exposure and HLA in healthy donors. Here immunoSEQ multiplex PCR was the method, and the copy in TCRdb shows in-frame clones only, minus some. This table holds 200,000 to 250,000 clones, just under 85% found once. The sequencing input was PBMCs. These receptor sequences come from a woman between 35 and 50 years old in good health and CMV-seronegative. Each CDR3 is given with its conserved first and last residue. A D gene is named only where the DNA matches it firmly. Size is stated for part of the rows, as once, few or many counts, or as a class when the clone is expanded.

V: TRBV5-4; size: once; D: TRBD1; J: TRBJ1-2; CDR3: CASSSGQGSYGYTF; DNA: TGTGCCAGCAGCTCCGGACAGGGATCCTATGGCTACACCTTC
V: TRBV4-1; size: -; D: TRBD1; J: TRBJ2-7; CDR3: CASSRDRATYEQYF; DNA: TGCGCCAGCAGCCGGGACAGGGCTACCTACGAGCAGTACTTC
V: TRBV5-1; size: -; D: -; J: TRBJ1-6; CDR3: CASSLRETGSGSPLHF; DNA: TGCGCCAGCAGCTTGAGGGAAACAGGGAGCGGTTCACCCCTCCACTTT
V: TRBV6-5; size: -; D: -; J: TRBJ2-7; CDR3: CASSYSNTAYEQYF; DNA: TGTGCCAGCAGTTACTCGAATACGGCCTACGAGCAGTACTTC
V: TRBV2; size: -; D: -; J: TRBJ2-1; CDR3: CASSVRQTGYNEQFF; DNA: TGTGCCAGCAGTGTCCGACAGACGGGCTACAATGAGCAGTTCTTC
V: TRBV25-1; size: -; D: TRBD1; J: TRBJ1-4; CDR3: CASSEFRGQGEKLFF; DNA: TGTGCCAGCAGTGAATTCAGGGGACAGGGGGAAAAACTGTTTTTT
V: TRBV7-9; size: -; D: -; J: TRBJ2-5; CDR3: CASSLSNQETQYF; DNA: TGTGCCAGCAGCTTATCCAACCAAGAGACCCAGTACTTC
V: TRBV5-1; size: few; D: TRBD1; J: TRBJ2-7; CDR3: CASSLTGTGGFEQYF; DNA: TGCGCCAGCAGCTTAACCGGGACAGGGGGTTTCGAGCAGTACTTC
V: TRBV29-1; size: -; D: -; J: TRBJ2-5; CDR3: CSATGDGETQYF; DNA: TGCAGCGCAACAGGAGACGGGGAGACCCAGTACTTC
V: TRBV27; size: once; D: -; J: TRBJ2-7; CDR3: CASAIMTYEQYF; DNA: TGTGCCAGCGCTATAATGACCTACGAGCAGTACTTC
V: TRBV11-2; size: -; D: TRBD1; J: TRBJ1-4; CDR3: CASSVTGGWEKLFF; DNA: TGTGCCAGCAGTGTGACAGGGGGCTGGGAAAAACTGTTTTTT
V: TRBV11-3; size: -; D: -; J: TRBJ2-4; CDR3: CASSLVGQGLAKNIQYF; DNA: TGTGCCAGCAGCTTAGTAGGGCAGGGGCTAGCCAAAAACATTCAGTACTTC
V: TRBV27; size: few; D: TRBD1; J: TRBJ1-2; CDR3: CASSFLGTGHGYTF; DNA: TGTGCCAGCAGTTTCCTTGGGACAGGGCACGGCTACACCTTC
V: TRBV27; size: -; D: TRBD2; J: TRBJ2-5; CDR3: CASSWTPPSGGARAQYF; DNA: TGTGCCAGCAGTTGGACCCCCCCTAGCGGGGGGGCTAGGGCCCAGTACTTC
V: TRBV19; size: -; D: TRBD1; J: TRBJ1-2; CDR3: CASSTDRGPHGYTF; DNA: TGTGCCAGTAGTACGGACAGGGGTCCCCATGGCTACACCTTC
V: TRBV7-3; size: -; D: TRBD2; J: TRBJ2-5; CDR3: CASSGGGRQETQYF; DNA: TGTGCCAGCAGCGGCGGGGGGCGCCAAGAGACCCAGTACTTC
V: TRBV18; size: -; D: -; J: TRBJ2-1; CDR3: CASSGSEGEQFF; DNA: TGTGCCAGCTCCGGTTCAGAGGGTGAGCAGTTCTTC
V: TRBV7-2; size: -; D: TRBD1; J: TRBJ2-3; CDR3: CASSLTGGTDTQYF; DNA: TGTGCCAGCAGCTTGACAGGGGGCACAGATACGCAGTATTTT
V: TRBV19; size: -; D: -; J: TRBJ2-2; CDR3: CASSISGAGELFF; DNA: TGTGCCAGTAGTATCTCAGGGGCCGGGGAGCTGTTTTTT
V: TRBV6-5; size: few; D: -; J: TRBJ1-1; CDR3: CASSYPGKNTEAFF; DNA: TGTGCCAGCAGTTACCCAGGGAAGAACACTGAAGCTTTCTTT
V: TRBV10-3; size: -; D: -; J: TRBJ1-6; CDR3: CAISPRDTDSPLHF; DNA: TGTGCCATCAGCCCCCGGGACACAGATTCACCCCTCCACTTT
V: TRBV5-1; size: once; D: -; J: TRBJ2-5; CDR3: CASSGQVRGETQYF; DNA: TGCGCCAGCAGCGGACAGGTGCGGGGAGAGACCCAGTACTTC
V: TRBV5-1; size: once; D: -; J: TRBJ1-5; CDR3: CASSLTGGDQPQHF; DNA: TGCGCCAGCAGCTTGACGGGGGGCGATCAGCCCCAGCATTTT
V: TRBV11-3; size: once; D: -; J: TRBJ2-7; CDR3: CASSLGFGGQAAYEQYF; DNA: TGTGCCAGCAGCTTAGGGTTCGGGGGTCAGGCCGCCTACGAGCAGTACTTC
V: TRBV19; size: few; D: -; J: TRBJ1-1; CDR3: CASRPLQGYTEAFF; DNA: TGTGCCAGTAGGCCTCTCCAGGGATACACTGAAGCTTTCTTT
V: TRBV18; size: -; D: -; J: TRBJ2-3; CDR3: CASSPPTTGGTDTQYF; DNA: TGTGCCAGCTCACCACCTACTACCGGGGGTACAGATACGCAGTATTTT
V: TRBV7-6; size: -; D: -; J: TRBJ1-6; CDR3: CASSLDRSRNSPLHF; DNA: TGTGCCAGCAGCTTAGATCGGAGTAGGAATTCACCCCTCCACTTT
V: TRBV6-1; size: -; D: -; J: TRBJ1-1; CDR3: CASSVSGTEAFF; DNA: TGTGCCAGCAGCGTCAGTGGCACTGAAGCTTTCTTT
V: TRBV19; size: -; D: TRBD2; J: TRBJ2-1; CDR3: CASSTSGGRSEQFF; DNA: TGTGCCAGTAGTACTAGCGGGGGCCGGTCTGAGCAGTTCTTC
V: TRBV7-2; size: -; D: -; J: TRBJ1-6; CDR3: CASSLGDIDQSLHF; DNA: TGTGCCAGCAGCTTAGGGGACATCGATCAGTCCCTCCACTTT
V: TRBV28; size: -; D: -; J: TRBJ2-4; CDR3: CATTIENIQYF; DNA: TGTGCCACTACGATAGAAAACATTCAGTACTTC
V: TRBV7-6; size: -; D: TRBD2; J: TRBJ2-7; CDR3: CASSLTSGGHYEQYF; DNA: TGTGCCAGCAGCTTAACTAGCGGGGGGCACTACGAGCAGTACTTC
V: TRBV9; size: -; D: TRBD1; J: TRBJ2-3; CDR3: CASSVTGGTPDTQYF; DNA: TGTGCCAGCAGCGTAACAGGGGGGACCCCGGATACGCAGTATTTT
V: TRBV15; size: -; D: TRBD1; J: TRBJ2-5; CDR3: CATSRGQGWETQYF; DNA: TGTGCCACCAGCAGAGGACAGGGTTGGGAGACCCAGTACTTC